Listed below are T cell receptor beta chains from one sample, sequenced in a study of cytomegalovirus exposure and HLA in healthy donors. TCRdb's copy holds only in-frame clones and misses some; the assay was immunoSEQ multiplex PCR. Of about 210,000 clones listed, more than 75% were seen once; the top ten hold approximately 6.5%. Sequencing input: PBMCs. The receptors here all came from a man in his forties in good health and CMV-seropositive. CDR3s include the opening cysteine and the closing phenylalanine or tryptophan. Fields, in order: D gene, clone size, J gene, V gene, CDR3 protein, CDR3 DNA. A D gene is named only where the DNA matches it firmly. The listing skips clone size in some rows; elsewhere it reads once, few, many or a size class.

D gene: TRBD1; clone size: NA; J gene: TRBJ2-7; V gene: TRBV27; CDR3 protein: CASSPGTGFYEQYF; CDR3 DNA: TGTGCCAGCAGCCCCGGGACAGGGTTCTACGAGCAGTACTTC
D gene: TRBD1; clone size: NA; J gene: TRBJ1-1; V gene: TRBV19; CDR3 protein: CASSGGQRNTEAFF; CDR3 DNA: TGTGCCAGTAGTGGGGGACAGAGGAACACTGAAGCTTTCTTT
D gene: NA; clone size: NA; J gene: TRBJ1-5; V gene: TRBV27; CDR3 protein: CASSLRRLGAQHF; CDR3 DNA: TGTGCCAGCAGTTTGAGGCGGCTCGGGGCCCAGCATTTT
D gene: NA; clone size: NA; J gene: TRBJ1-5; V gene: TRBV19; CDR3 protein: CASSIEGADQPQHF; CDR3 DNA: TGTGCCAGTAGTATAGAGGGGGCGGATCAGCCCCAGCATTTT
D gene: TRBD1; clone size: NA; J gene: TRBJ2-7; V gene: TRBV2; CDR3 protein: CASNSGTASYEQYF; CDR3 DNA: TGTGCCAGCAATTCCGGGACAGCCTCCTACGAGCAGTACTTC
D gene: TRBD1; clone size: once; J gene: TRBJ2-7; V gene: TRBV30; CDR3 protein: CAWSDRTGYEQYF; CDR3 DNA: TGTGCCTGGAGTGACAGGACAGGCTACGAGCAGTACTTC
D gene: NA; clone size: NA; J gene: TRBJ2-2; V gene: TRBV12-5; CDR3 protein: CASGEGETNTGELFF; CDR3 DNA: TGTGCTAGTGGTGAGGGGGAAACGAACACCGGGGAGCTGTTTTTT
D gene: TRBD2; clone size: once; J gene: TRBJ2-1; V gene: TRBV27; CDR3 protein: CASSLIAGDYNEQFF; CDR3 DNA: TGTGCCAGCAGTTTAATAGCGGGAGACTACAATGAGCAGTTCTTC
D gene: NA; clone size: NA; J gene: TRBJ2-3; V gene: TRBV18; CDR3 protein: CASSSKGGSTDTQYF; CDR3 DNA: TGTGCCAGCTCCTCAAAGGGGGGGTCCACAGATACGCAGTATTTT
D gene: TRBD2; clone size: NA; J gene: TRBJ2-1; V gene: TRBV19; CDR3 protein: CASSIVSGALNEQFF; CDR3 DNA: TGTGCCAGTAGTATAGTCAGCGGGGCACTGAATGAGCAGTTCTTC
D gene: TRBD1; clone size: NA; J gene: TRBJ1-4; V gene: TRBV11-1; CDR3 protein: CASSSWDSLNEKLFF; CDR3 DNA: TGTGCCAGCAGCTCATGGGACAGCCTTAATGAAAAACTGTTTTTT
D gene: NA; clone size: few; J gene: TRBJ2-1; V gene: TRBV7-3; CDR3 protein: CASSLTGGYNEQFF; CDR3 DNA: TGTGCCAGCAGCTTAACGGGCGGGTACAATGAGCAGTTCTTC
D gene: NA; clone size: NA; J gene: TRBJ2-1; V gene: TRBV6-5; CDR3 protein: CASSSSLRGWDEQFF; CDR3 DNA: TGTGCCAGCAGTTCTAGCCTCCGAGGATGGGATGAGCAGTTCTTC
D gene: NA; clone size: once; J gene: TRBJ2-1; V gene: TRBV27; CDR3 protein: CASTLGSNPYNEQFF; CDR3 DNA: TGTGCCAGCACCCTAGGCTCTAACCCATACAATGAGCAGTTCTTC
D gene: TRBD2; clone size: NA; J gene: TRBJ2-1; V gene: TRBV7-2; CDR3 protein: CASSFRLAGGYEQFF; CDR3 DNA: TGTGCCAGCAGCTTTAGACTAGCGGGAGGGTATGAGCAGTTCTTC
D gene: NA; clone size: few; J gene: TRBJ1-2; V gene: TRBV29-1; CDR3 protein: CSVENTRGKSLGYTF; CDR3 DNA: TGCAGCGTTGAGAACACCCGGGGGAAAAGCCTTGGCTACACCTTC
D gene: TRBD2; clone size: few; J gene: TRBJ2-5; V gene: TRBV6-5; CDR3 protein: CASSYSSLAGGETQYF; CDR3 DNA: TGTGCCAGCAGTTACTCAAGCCTAGCGGGAGGAGAGACCCAGTACTTC
D gene: TRBD2; clone size: NA; J gene: TRBJ2-3; V gene: TRBV4-1; CDR3 protein: CASSHRGTSGEDTQYF; CDR3 DNA: TGCGCCAGCAGCCATCGTGGGACTAGCGGGGAAGATACGCAGTATTTT
D gene: NA; clone size: NA; J gene: TRBJ2-7; V gene: TRBV19; CDR3 protein: CASSSPGVGFEQYF; CDR3 DNA: TGTGCCAGTAGTAGTCCGGGAGTAGGGTTCGAGCAGTACTTC
D gene: NA; clone size: NA; J gene: TRBJ1-1; V gene: TRBV18; CDR3 protein: CASTPGGNTEAFF; CDR3 DNA: TGTGCCAGCACCCCGGGTGGGAACACTGAAGCTTTCTTT
D gene: NA; clone size: NA; J gene: TRBJ1-1; V gene: TRBV18; CDR3 protein: CASSLMGRPWAFF; CDR3 DNA: TGTGCCAGCTCCCTGATGGGCCGACCGTGGGCTTTCTTT
D gene: NA; clone size: NA; J gene: TRBJ1-4; V gene: TRBV4-1; CDR3 protein: CASSQHDRRGGTNEKLFF; CDR3 DNA: TGCGCCAGCAGCCAACACGATAGGCGGGGGGGGACTAATGAAAAACTGTTTTTT
D gene: NA; clone size: NA; J gene: TRBJ2-7; V gene: TRBV11-2; CDR3 protein: CASSSSRRSSYEQYF; CDR3 DNA: TGTGCCAGCAGCTCATCACGGAGGAGCTCCTACGAGCAGTACTTC
D gene: NA; clone size: NA; J gene: TRBJ2-5; V gene: TRBV10-3; CDR3 protein: CAISGLQETQYF; CDR3 DNA: TGTGCCATCAGTGGGCTCCAAGAGACCCAGTACTTC
D gene: TRBD1; clone size: NA; J gene: TRBJ2-3; V gene: TRBV30; CDR3 protein: CAWTVGTGDADTQYF; CDR3 DNA: TGTGCCTGGACCGTGGGGACAGGGGATGCAGATACGCAGTATTTT
D gene: NA; clone size: NA; J gene: TRBJ2-1; V gene: TRBV21-1; CDR3 protein: CASSSKRRGISPNEQFF; CDR3 DNA: TGTGCCAGCAGCAGCAAAAGGCGAGGAATCTCCCCTAATGAGCAGTTCTTC
D gene: TRBD2; clone size: NA; J gene: TRBJ2-2; V gene: TRBV9; CDR3 protein: CASSFRGDANTGELFF; CDR3 DNA: TGTGCCAGCAGTTTCCGGGGGGATGCGAACACCGGGGAGCTGTTTTTT
D gene: NA; clone size: once; J gene: TRBJ2-2; V gene: TRBV5-6; CDR3 protein: CASSPGSQTGELFF; CDR3 DNA: TGTGCCAGCAGCCCCGGGAGTCAGACCGGGGAGCTGTTTTTT
D gene: NA; clone size: once; J gene: TRBJ2-7; V gene: TRBV29-1; CDR3 protein: CSVLGGSSYEQYF; CDR3 DNA: TGCAGCGTTCTGGGGGGTTCCTCCTACGAGCAGTACTTC
D gene: TRBD2; clone size: NA; J gene: TRBJ2-5; V gene: TRBV7-9; CDR3 protein: CASSLGGLDETQYF; CDR3 DNA: TGTGCCAGCAGCTTAGGCGGACTAGACGAGACCCAGTACTTC
D gene: TRBD1; clone size: NA; J gene: TRBJ2-1; V gene: TRBV6-1; CDR3 protein: CASSEYRDRANEQFF; CDR3 DNA: TGTGCCAGCAGTGAATACCGGGACAGGGCCAATGAGCAGTTCTTC